This passage covers 14 T cell receptor beta chains from one sample sequenced in a study of blood T cells in healthy people across ages. For the second PCR, which ran for about 7 to 11 cycles, a sample-barcoded 5' primer and a J-beta primer mix were used. A single record per CDR3 protein comes from TCRdb applying MiXCR to the 5' RACE reads. Here the sample spans about 800,000 distinct CDR3 sequences, approximately 25% being singletons. These same records also appear under a second study, on T cells of mothers and their children.

The material sequenced was blood. Receptor source: a boy aged 5-17 years in good health.

This clonotype occurred many times. V and J are TRBV29-1 and TRBJ2-2, with D unclear. This CDR3 spans 12 amino acids. The germline V gene has CDR1 SQVTM and CDR2 ANQGSEA. The V gene lost 4 bases and the J gene lost 7 bases, with 10 bases spanning the gap. CDR3 loop: CSVGAPIGELFF. In DNA, the CDR3 is TGCAGCGTTGGGGCTCCAATCGGGGAGCTGTTTTTT.

As regards this clonotype: No DNA is shown, since the ends of the CDR3 on it are uncertain; the CDR3 is the one TCRdb lists. The J gene is TRBJ2-2, the V gene TRBV5-1; no check of the table's D call, TRBD2, against the DNA was made. Germline assignment: CDR1 SGHRS and CDR2 YFSETQ. Inclusive of both ends, the CDR3 amounts to 15 amino acids. The CDR3 sequence is CASSFAAGASGELFF.

V is TRBV15 and J is TRBJ2-7; 8 bases fit TRBD2. The end of the DNA is better explained by TRBJ2-5, so the J call may be wrong. From germline, CDR1 is LNHNV and CDR2 YYDKDF (reference sequence). The CDR3 extends over 15 amino acids. The CDR3 nucleotides are TGTGCCACCAGCAGAGATCGGGGGGGCCGTGAGACCCAGTACTTC. It translates to CATSRDRGGRETQYF.

This clonotype was detected ten times or more. The chain employs TRBV6-5 and TRBJ1-4, with D tentatively TRBD1 (5 bases). Germline-derived CDR1 and CDR2 are MNHEY and SVGAGI. V lost 5 bases, J lost 4 bases, and 11 bases lay in between. This CDR3 is built from 14 residues. The chain's CDR3 is CASSDRTSNEKLFF. The DNA for the CDR3 is TGTGCCAGCAGTGACCGGACAAGTAATGAAAAACTGTTTTTT.

This clonotype appeared a few times. The chain employs TRBV7-2 and TRBJ1-3; no clear D gene. V was trimmed by 6 bases and J by 8 bases, leaving 17 bases between them. CDR3 length: 14 residues. Per the germline V gene, CDR1 is SGHTA and CDR2 is FQGNSA. CDR3 nucleotide sequence: TGTGCCAGCAGTTCCCAAGCTTCGGCGGACACCATATATTTT. It codes for CASSSQASADTIYF.

This clonotype was observed a handful of times. A read error may account for a junction end that differs from germline. The rearrangement joins TRBV27 to TRBJ2-6, with D tentatively TRBD1 (5 bases). Germline V gene data show CDR1 as MNHEY and CDR2 as SMNVEV (reference sequence). The CDR3 consists of 18 residues. CDR3 region: CASARSGAIPTGANVQTF. The CDR3, as DNA: TGTGCCAGCGCCCGTAGTGGTGCGATCCCCACTGGGGCCAACGTCCAGACTTTC.

The table lists this clonotype with a count of one. The genes are TRBV7-2 and TRBJ1-2; D not certain. Germline CDR1 is SGHTA and CDR2 is FQGNSA. Trimming took 4 bases from V and 5 from J, leaving 14 bases between them. This CDR3 is 14 amino acids long. The CDR3 nucleotides are TGTGCCAGCAGCTCTACCCCGGACCCTTATGGCTACACCTTC. It encodes CASSSTPDPYGYTF.

The chain carries TRBV27 and TRBJ1-2; D gene ambiguous. V lost 6 bases, J lost 4 bases, and 18 bases lay in between. CDR1 and CDR2 from the germline V gene are MNHEY and SMNVEV (reference sequence). The CDR3 is made up of 15 amino acids. CDR3 sequence (DNA): TGTGCCAGCAGCCAAGAGTTAAGTCCTCGCTATGGCTACACCTTC. It yields the protein CASSQELSPRYGYTF.

This rearrangement joins TRBV20-1 to TRBJ1-4; D call uncertain. The CDR3 loop spans 12 amino acids. Trimming pared 7 bases from V and 0 bases from J, leaving 6 bases between. The germline CDR1 and CDR2 sequences are DFQATT and SNEGSKA (reference sequence). The CDR3 DNA sequence: TGCAGTGTGGAACCAACTAATGAAAAACTGTTTTTT. Protein: CSVEPTNEKLFF.

The V gene is TRBV5-1, the J gene TRBJ1-6, with no clear D. V lost 0 bases, J lost 9 bases, and 16 bases lay in between. Germline V gives CDR1 SGHRS, CDR2 YFSETQ. The CDR3 spans 16 residues. The CDR3 DNA reads TGCGCCAGCAGCTTGGAAGATGACTGGGGTGGTTCACCCCTCCACTTT. As protein: CASSLEDDWGGSPLHF.

The V gene is TRBV29-1, the J gene TRBJ2-5; 10 positions match TRBD1. Per the germline V gene, CDR1 is SQVTM and CDR2 is ANQGSEA. Trimming cost V 6 bases and J 5 bases; bases outside gene matches: 12. This CDR3 spans 15 amino acids. CDR3: CSVDTGTGEAETQYF. The CDR3 DNA follows: TGCAGCGTCGACACCGGGACAGGGGAGGCGGAGACCCAGTACTTC.

J is TRBJ2-1 and V is TRBV28, with 8 positions matching TRBD2. The CDR3 contains 14 residues. CDR1 is MDHEN and CDR2 is SYDVKM in the germline V gene. The V gene end was trimmed by 5 bases and the J gene end by 3 bases; junction bases not matched to a gene: 3. CDR3 sequence: CASSGAGDYNEQFF. In DNA form, the CDR3 reads TGTGCCAGCAGTGGAGCGGGGGACTACAATGAGCAGTTCTTC.

This rearrangement joins TRBV6-6 to TRBJ2-1; D is unresolved. The V end was cut by 1 base, the J end by 5 bases, with 9 bases between. The V gene's germline CDR1 is MNHNY and CDR2 SVGAGI (reference sequence). The CDR3 contains 14 residues. CDR3 region: CASSYWHTDNEQFF. CDR3 in DNA: TGTGCCAGCAGTTACTGGCACACGGACAATGAGCAGTTCTTC.

The rearrangement joins TRBV11-2 to TRBJ2-1, with 11 bases lining up with TRBD1. The trim removed 5 bases at V and 4 bases at J, leaving 4 bases unmatched. Germline CDR1 and CDR2: SGHAT and FQNNGV. CDR3 size: 15 residues. The CDR3 is CASSRTGGWYNEQFF. As DNA, the CDR3 is TGTGCCAGCAGCCGGACAGGGGGCTGGTACAATGAGCAGTTCTTC.